This TCR beta chain was retrieved from a study of Ad26.COV2.S vaccination and SARS-CoV-2 variants. Study-level background: Participants got Ad26.COV2.S intramuscularly, once or twice 56 days apart. Study results and limitations: Among vaccine recipients, spike-specific TCR breadth exceeded that of placebo recipients. Once vaccination had occurred, spike-specific CD8+ and CD4+ T cell responses reportedly showed substantial breadth.

Treatment given: approximately 18 received Ad26.COV2.S at low or high dose, single or two shots; about 5 received placebo; per-sample allocation not given. Sampling occurred on day 63 after the first vaccine or placebo injection. Clones were sequenced by immunoSEQ multiplex PCR, and TCRdb holds only the in-frame ones, with some missing. The sample lists about 350,000 clones; 88% were seen once. Remarks on this clone: Its antigen is unknown.

The CDR3 runs 14 residues. Germline loops: CDR1 SGDLS, CDR2 YYNGEE. The V and J ends lost 4 bases and 5 bases, in that order; junction bases with no gene match: 3. Here the sequenced sample was peripheral blood, taken in a trial of Ad26.COV2.S vaccine versus placebo. The receptor's source is a person aged 18-60 years who received the Ad26.COV2.S COVID-19 vaccine or a placebo. V gene TRBV9 combines with J gene TRBJ1-6, with 7 bases identical to TRBD1. CDR3 sequence (DNA): TGTGCCAGCAGCAAAGGACAGGATAATTCACCCCTCCACTTT. Translating gives CASSKGQDNSPLHF.